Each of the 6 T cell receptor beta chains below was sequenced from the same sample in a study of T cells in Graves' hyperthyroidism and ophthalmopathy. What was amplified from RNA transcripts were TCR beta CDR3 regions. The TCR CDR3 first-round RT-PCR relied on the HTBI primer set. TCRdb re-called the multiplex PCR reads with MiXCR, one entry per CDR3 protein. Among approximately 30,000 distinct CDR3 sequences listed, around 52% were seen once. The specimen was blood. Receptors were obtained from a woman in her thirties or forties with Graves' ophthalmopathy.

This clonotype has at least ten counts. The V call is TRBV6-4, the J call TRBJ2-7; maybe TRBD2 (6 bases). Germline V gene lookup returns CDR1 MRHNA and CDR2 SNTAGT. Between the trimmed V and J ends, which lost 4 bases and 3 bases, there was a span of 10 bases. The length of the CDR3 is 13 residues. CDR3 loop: CASSAQEGYEQYF. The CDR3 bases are TGTGCCAGCAGTGCTCAGGAGGGCTACGAGCAGTACTTC.

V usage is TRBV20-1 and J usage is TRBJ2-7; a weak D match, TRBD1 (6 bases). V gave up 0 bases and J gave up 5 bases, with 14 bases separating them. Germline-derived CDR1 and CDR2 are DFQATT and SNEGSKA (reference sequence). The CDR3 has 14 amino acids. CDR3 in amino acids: CSARDTGSVHEQYF. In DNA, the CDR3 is TGCAGTGCTAGAGACACAGGGTCTGTCCACGAGCAGTACTTC.

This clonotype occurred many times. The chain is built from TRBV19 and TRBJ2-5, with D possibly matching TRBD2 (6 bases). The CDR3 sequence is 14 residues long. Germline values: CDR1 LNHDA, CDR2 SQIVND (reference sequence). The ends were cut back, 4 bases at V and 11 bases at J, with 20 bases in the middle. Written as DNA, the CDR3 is TGTGCCAGTAGTACGACCCGGGACTCCCCAGTGCAGTACTTC. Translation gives CASSTTRDSPVQYF.

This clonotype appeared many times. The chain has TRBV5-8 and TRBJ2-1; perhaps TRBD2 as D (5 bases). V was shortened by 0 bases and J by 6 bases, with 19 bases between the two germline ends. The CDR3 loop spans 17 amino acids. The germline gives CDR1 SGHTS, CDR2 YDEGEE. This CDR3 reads CASSLVVLDLEGNEQFF. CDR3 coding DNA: TGTGCCAGCAGCTTGGTCGTACTGGACTTAGAGGGCAATGAGCAGTTCTTC.

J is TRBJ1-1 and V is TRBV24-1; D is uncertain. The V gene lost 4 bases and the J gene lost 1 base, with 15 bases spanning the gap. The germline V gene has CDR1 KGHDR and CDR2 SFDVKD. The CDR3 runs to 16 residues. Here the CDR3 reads CATSEYLAGANTEAFF. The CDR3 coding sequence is TGTGCCACCAGTGAATACCTAGCGGGCGCGAACACTGAAGCTTTCTTT.

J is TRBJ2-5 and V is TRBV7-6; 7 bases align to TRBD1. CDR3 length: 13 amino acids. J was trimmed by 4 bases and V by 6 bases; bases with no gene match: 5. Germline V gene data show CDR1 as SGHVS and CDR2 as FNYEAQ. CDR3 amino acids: CASSDYRGETQYF. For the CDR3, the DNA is TGTGCCAGCAGTGACTACAGGGGAGAGACCCAGTACTTC. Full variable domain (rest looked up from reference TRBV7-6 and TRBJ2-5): GAGVSQSPRYKVTKRGQDVALRCDPISGHVSLYWYRQALGQGPEFLTYFNYEAQQDKSGLPNDRFSAERPEGSISTLTIQRTEQRDSAMYRCASSDYRGETQYFGPGTRLLVL.